One and the same sample provided the 19 T cell receptor beta chains below, sequenced in a study of Ad26.COV2.S vaccination and SARS-CoV-2 variants. Treatment: roughly 18 received Ad26.COV2.S at low or high dose, single or two shots; several received placebo; per-sample allocation not given. All samples were drawn on day 63, counting from the first vaccine or placebo injection. The method was immunoSEQ multiplex PCR; TCRdb's version includes in-frame clones alone and lacks a portion of them. The table has 500,000 or so clones, around 90% seen once. This specimen was peripheral blood, taken in a trial of Ad26.COV2.S vaccine versus placebo. All receptors derive from a person between 18 and 65 years old who received the Ad26.COV2.S COVID-19 vaccine or a placebo.

The chain uses TRBV7-8 and TRBJ2-1; 10 positions match TRBD2. Germline V gene sequence: CDR1 SGHVS, CDR2 FQNEAQ. CDR3 length: 16 residues. After removal of 2 bases from V and 5 bases from J, the junction contained 6 bases not matched to a gene. CDR3 sequence: CASSLKLAGMHNEQFF. The CDR3 nucleotides are TGTGCCAGCAGCTTAAAACTAGCGGGGATGCACAATGAGCAGTTCTTC.

The chain has TRBV5-1 and TRBJ2-6; D not certain. This CDR3 comprises 15 residues. Germline lookup yields CDR1 SGHRS and CDR2 YFSETQ. Trimming shortened V by 2 bases and J by 2 bases, and 8 bases separated the two germline ends. The CDR3 bases are TGCGCCAGCAGCTTTACGTGGGCTGGGGCCAACGTCCTGACTTTC. Translated: CASSFTWAGANVLTF. Combining the CDR3 with reference TRBV5-1 and TRBJ2-6 gives the whole variable domain KAGVTQTPRYLIKTRGQQVTLSCSPISGHRSVSWYQQTPGQGLQFLFEYFSETQRNKGNFPGRFSGRQFSNSRSEMNVSTLELGDSALYLCASSFTWAGANVLTFGAGSRLTVL.

This clone appeared once. This rearrangement joins TRBV14 to TRBJ2-7; D remains unclear. This CDR3 has 14 residues. Germline CDR1 and CDR2: SGHDN and FVKESK. Trimming took off 6 bases at V and 6 bases at J, with 18 bases between the two ends. For the CDR3, the DNA is TGTGCCAGCAGTGACCGGACGGACGGCCTCGAGCAGTACTTC. Its protein product is CASSDRTDGLEQYF.

The chain links TRBV14 to TRBJ2-4; D possibly uses TRBD1 or TRBD2 (6 bases each). There are 15 residues in the CDR3. Trimming took 10 bases from V and 0 from J, leaving 16 bases between them. Per germline, CDR1 SGHDN and CDR2 FVKESK. The CDR3 nucleotides are TGTGCCAACAAGGGGGTTAGCGGAGCCAAAAACATTCAGTACTTC. Its protein product is CANKGVSGAKNIQYF. The full variable domain, its missing parts supplied by reference TRBV14 and TRBJ2-4, is EAGVTQFPSHSVIEKGQTVTLRCDPISGHDNLYWYRRVMGKEIKFLLHFVKESKQDESGMPNNRFLAERTGGTYSTLKVQPAELEDSGVYFCANKGVSGAKNIQYFGAGTRLSVL.

The chain uses TRBV21-1 and TRBJ1-3. TRBV21-1 is described as a pseudogene. The CDR3 is made up of 21 amino acids. The CDR3: CASSKILARTIALGSGNTIYF. The CDR3 DNA is TGTGCCAGCAGCAAAATTTTGGCGCGCACAATTGCGCTGGGCTCTGGAAACACCATATATTTT.

This clone has a single count. This rearrangement joins TRBV28 to TRBJ2-7; TRBD2 matches at 12 bases. Losses at the gene ends were 4 bases for V and 6 bases for J; bases not matched to a gene: 7. The CDR3 contains 15 residues. Germline V gene data show CDR1 as MDHEN and CDR2 as SYDVKM. In DNA, the CDR3 is TGTGCCAGCAGTTCTCCGACTAGCGGGAGTATCGAGCAGTACTTC. It encodes CASSSPTSGSIEQYF.

The J gene is TRBJ1-5, the V gene TRBV6-5; 7 bases agree with TRBD1. The CDR3 is 14 amino acids. Trimming cost V 9 bases and J 7 bases; bases outside gene matches: 12. Germline CDR1 is MNHEY and CDR2 is SVGAGI. The CDR3 nucleotides read TGTGCCAGTGATACAGGGGAGCAGTACCAGCCCCAGCATTTT. Translating gives CASDTGEQYQPQHF.

This chain links TRBV19 with TRBJ2-2; 9 positions agree with TRBD1. Germline V gene data show CDR1 as LNHDA and CDR2 as SQIVND (reference sequence). V lost 7 bases and J lost 4; bases outside the gene matches: 13. The CDR3 has 17 residues. The CDR3 coding sequence is TGTGCCAGTACCCAACCGCCCGGGACAGGGTTCACCGGGGAGCTGTTTTTT. Protein product: CASTQPPGTGFTGELFF.

The gene calls are TRBV10-3 and TRBJ2-7; D gene uncertain. Trimming took off 6 bases at V and 3 bases at J, with 15 bases between the two ends. This CDR3 region has 14 residues. Germline V CDR1 and CDR2: ENHRY, SYGVKD. CDR3 loop: CAIRDVATVYEQYF. CDR3 nucleotide sequence: TGTGCCATCAGGGACGTTGCCACCGTCTACGAGCAGTACTTC.

J is TRBJ1-1 and V is TRBV9; TRBD1 aligns across 9 bases. The CDR3 runs to 18 residues. V dropped 3 bases and J dropped 3; count of bases not matched to a gene: 15. Germline lookup yields CDR1 SGDLS and CDR2 YYNGEE. CDR3 amino acids: CASSGTGEIGLRDTEAFF. CDR3 nucleotides: TGTGCCAGCAGCGGGACAGGGGAAATTGGATTACGGGACACTGAAGCTTTCTTT. The variable domain in full, with the rest retrieved from reference TRBV9 and TRBJ1-1, is DSGVTQTPKHLITATGQRVTLRCSPRSGDLSVYWYQQSLDQGLQFLIQYYNGEERAKGNILERFSAQQFPDLHSELNLSSLELGDSALYFCASSGTGEIGLRDTEAFFGQGTRLTVV.

This chain uses TRBV3-1 (or the pseudogene TRBV3-2) with TRBJ2-5, with 9 bases matching TRBD2. The V segment lost 2 bases and the J segment 5 bases; nucleotides outside the gene matches: 9. This CDR3 comprises 16 residues. Germline V gives CDR1 LGHDT, CDR2 YNNKEL (reference sequence). In DNA form, the CDR3 reads TGTGCCAGCAGCCAACCCCAGGCGGGAGGGAGGGAGACCCAGTACTTC. It translates to CASSQPQAGGRETQYF.

CDR3 sequence reads: CASSQYRVQAGDYEQYF. CDR3 sequence (DNA): TGTGCCAGCAGCCAATACAGGGTTCAGGCCGGGGATTACGAGCAGTACTTC. The chain has TRBV3-1 (or the pseudogene TRBV3-2) and TRBJ2-7; D is possibly TRBD1 (6 bases). Trimming cost V 2 bases and J 4 bases, with 21 bases left between them. This CDR3 has 17 amino acids. Germline CDR1 and CDR2: LGHDT and YNNKEL (reference sequence).

This clone was observed a handful of times. A read error may account for a junction end that differs from germline. The chain is built from TRBV5-1 and TRBJ2-3; 9 nucleotides agree with TRBD2. There are 14 residues in the CDR3. From germline, CDR1 is SGHRS and CDR2 YFSETQ. This chain's CDR3 is CASSPGTSKDTQYF. CDR3 DNA: TGCGCCAGCAGCCCAGGGACTAGCAAAGATACGCAGTATTTT.

This clone was picked up a small number of times. The chain joins TRBV11-1 to TRBJ2-5; 9 bases match TRBD1. CDR1 and CDR2 (germline): SGHAT, FQDESV (reference sequence). The ends lost 9 bases at V and 5 bases at J; junction bases unmatched: 4. The CDR3 consists of 12 residues. The chain's CDR3 is CASSGQGETQYF. Here the CDR3 DNA reads TGTGCCAGTTCAGGACAGGGGGAGACCCAGTACTTC.

The rearrangement uses TRBV15 and TRBJ2-3; D might be TRBD2 (5 bases). CDR3 size: 16 residues. Germline V gene sequence: CDR1 LNHNV, CDR2 YYDKDF (reference sequence). The V and J ends lost 0 bases and 4 bases respectively, with 14 bases between them. The CDR3 here is CATSRDGTLRADTQYF. The CDR3 nucleotides are TGTGCCACCAGCAGAGATGGAACGCTGAGGGCAGATACGCAGTATTTT.

The chain recombines TRBV6-5 with TRBJ1-1, with D possibly matching TRBD1 (5 bases). CDR1 and CDR2 from the germline V gene are MNHEY and SVGAGI. This CDR3 region has 13 residues. The V end lost 3 bases, the J end lost 5 bases, and 10 bases lay between the germline ends. CDR3 bases: TGTGCCAGCAGTTATCAAGGGGAGACTGAAGCTTTCTTT. Translating gives CASSYQGETEAFF.

J is TRBJ2-1 and V is TRBV5-5, with 8 bases lining up with TRBD1. CDR3 length: 13 amino acids. From germline, CDR1 is SGHKS and CDR2 YYEKEE (reference sequence). Germline trimming cut 7 bases from V and 5 bases from J; bases unmatched to any gene: 5. CDR3 in amino acids: CASLRDRNNEQFF. The CDR3 nucleotides read TGTGCCAGCTTACGGGACAGGAACAATGAGCAGTTCTTC. The full variable domain, with the rest looked up from reference TRBV5-5 and TRBJ2-1, is DAGVTQSPTHLIKTRGQQVTLRCSPISGHKSVSWYQQVLGQGPQFIFQYYEKEERGRGNFPDRFSARQFPNYSSELNVNALLLGDSALYLCASLRDRNNEQFFGPGTRLTVL.

The chain joins TRBV11-2 to TRBJ2-3; 10 bases align to TRBD2. This CDR3 has 15 residues. Trimming removed 0 bases from V and 4 bases from J; junction bases left unmatched: 1. Germline assignment: CDR1 SGHAT and CDR2 FQNNGV. In DNA form, the CDR3 reads TGTGCCAGCAGCTTAGAACTAGCGGGGTCAGATACGCAGTATTTT. Amino acid sequence: CASSLELAGSDTQYF.

This chain joins TRBV27 and TRBJ1-1; 11 bases map to TRBD1. Germline loops: CDR1 MNHEY, CDR2 SMNVEV (reference sequence). The V and J ends lost 6 bases and 10 bases, in that order; junction bases with no gene match: 7. There are 13 residues in the CDR3. The CDR3 reads CASRDRGRVGAFF. In DNA, the CDR3 is TGTGCCAGCAGGGACAGGGGGCGGGTCGGAGCTTTCTTT.